The rows below give T cell receptor beta chains drawn from one sample of a study of T cell responses to AZD1222 COVID-19 vaccine. Using immunoSEQ multiplex PCR, the repertoire was profiled, and TCRdb retains in-frame clones only, with some absent. Of approximately 70,000 clones listed, 84% are singletons. The sample here was peripheral blood, taken on day 0 of AZD1222 vaccination. The receptors come from an adult in good health. The CDR3 runs from the conserved cysteine through the conserved F or W. The D gene is left open where the match is weak. Clone sizes are given selectively: once, few, many, or a class where the clone is expanded.

j_gene,d_gene,v_gene,abundance,CDR3nt,CDR3aa
TRBJ2-2,NA,TRBV9,NA,TGTGCCAGCAGCGTAGGCAACAGGAGGGGCACCGGGGAGCTGTTTTTT,CASSVGNRRGTGELFF
TRBJ1-5,NA,TRBV7-2,NA,TGTGCCAGCAGCCCTACCCCCAGGACAGTCCCCGCGGCCCAGCATTTT,CASSPTPRTVPAAQHF
TRBJ1-2,NA,TRBV29-1,NA,TGCAGCGTTGAAGCGGGGGCGCGGTCCGGCTACACCTTC,CSVEAGARSGYTF
TRBJ2-1,NA,TRBV7-3,once,TGTGCCAGCAGCTCAAGGGGGGGCTTGGACGAGCAGTTCTTC,CASSSRGGLDEQFF
TRBJ2-1,TRBD2,TRBV28,NA,TGTGCCAGCAGTTTCGGGGGGGCCGGGGACAATGAGCAGTTCTTC,CASSFGGAGDNEQFF
TRBJ2-5,NA,TRBV30,NA,TGTGCCTGGAGTGTAGCCCTCCAAGAGACCCAGTACTTC,CAWSVALQETQYF
TRBJ1-3,NA,TRBV7-3,NA,TGTGCCAGCAGCGAAGGAGGTTCTGGAAACACCATATATTTT,CASSEGGSGNTIYF
TRBJ2-3,NA,TRBV7-9,NA,TGTGCCAGCAGCTTAGGTTTAGCGACAGATACGCAGTATTTT,CASSLGLATDTQYF
TRBJ2-7,NA,TRBV6-5,NA,TGTGCCAGCAGGGACGGAGGGTACGAGCAGTACTTC,CASRDGGYEQYF
TRBJ2-7,NA,TRBV27,once,TGTGCCAGCAGTATGATTGGGGACTTTCCTTACGAGCAGTACTTC,CASSMIGDFPYEQYF
TRBJ2-7,NA,TRBV7-9,NA,TGTGCCAGCAGCCAAAGCGGATTTAGCTACGAGCAGTACTTC,CASSQSGFSYEQYF
TRBJ2-3,NA,TRBV6-5,NA,TGTGCCAGCAGGCAAGGAGGGGCAGATACGCAGTATTTT,CASRQGGADTQYF
TRBJ2-7,TRBD2,TRBV7-9,NA,TGTGCCAGCAGCTTAGTGGGAGGGTCCGGGGAGCAGTACTTC,CASSLVGGSGEQYF
TRBJ2-3,NA,TRBV18,NA,TGTGCCAGCTCACCACCCCCCCGGGCGGGGAGCACAGATACGCAGTATTTT,CASSPPPRAGSTDTQYF
TRBJ2-7,NA,TRBV28,NA,TGTGCCAGCAATCCCCACAGGTTTCCCTACGAGCAGTACTTC,CASNPHRFPYEQYF
TRBJ1-3,NA,TRBV10-3,NA,TGTGCCATCAGTGACTCATCCTACTCTGGAAACACCATATATTTT,CAISDSSYSGNTIYF
TRBJ1-2,NA,TRBV28,NA,TGTGCCAGCAGTAAGGGACGGAACTATGGCTACACCTTC,CASSKGRNYGYTF
TRBJ1-1,NA,TRBV19,NA,TGTGCCACCTCGGGGGGAAACGACGGGAACACTGAAGCTTTCTTT,CATSGGNDGNTEAFF
TRBJ2-5,NA,TRBV7-2,NA,TGTGCCAGCAGCCCCCGGGAGACCCAGTACTTC,CASSPRETQYF
TRBJ1-5,NA,TRBV28,NA,TGTGCCAGCAGATACCGGGACCGTAGCAATCAGCCCCAGCATTTT,CASRYRDRSNQPQHF